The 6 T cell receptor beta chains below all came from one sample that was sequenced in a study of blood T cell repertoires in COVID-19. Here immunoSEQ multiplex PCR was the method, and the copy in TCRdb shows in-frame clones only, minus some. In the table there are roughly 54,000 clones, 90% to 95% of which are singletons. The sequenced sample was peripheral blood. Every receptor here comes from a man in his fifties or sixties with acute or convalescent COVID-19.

The CDR3 bases are TGTGCTAGTGGTTTGGTACTCGGGGACAGGGGCAATGAGCAGTTCTTC. Translating it yields CASGLVLGDRGNEQFF. The V and J genes are TRBV12-5 and TRBJ2-1, with 10 bases matching TRBD1. The V and J ends lost 0 bases and 6 bases, in that order; junction bases with no gene match: 5. This CDR3 contains 16 residues. Germline V lookup: CDR1 LGHNT, CDR2 FRNRAP.

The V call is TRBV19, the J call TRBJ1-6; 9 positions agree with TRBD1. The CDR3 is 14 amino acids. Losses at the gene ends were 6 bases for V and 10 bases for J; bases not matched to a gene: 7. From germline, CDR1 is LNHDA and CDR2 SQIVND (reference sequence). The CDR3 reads CASSNTGGRSPLHF. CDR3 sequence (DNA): TGTGCCAGTAGCAACACAGGGGGCCGATCACCCCTCCACTTT. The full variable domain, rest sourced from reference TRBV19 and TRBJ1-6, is DGGITQSPKYLFRKEGQNVTLSCEQNLNHDAMYWYRQDPGQGLRLIYYSQIVNDFQKGDIAEGYSVSREKKESFPLTVTSAQKNPTAFYLCASSNTGGRSPLHFGNGTRLTVT.

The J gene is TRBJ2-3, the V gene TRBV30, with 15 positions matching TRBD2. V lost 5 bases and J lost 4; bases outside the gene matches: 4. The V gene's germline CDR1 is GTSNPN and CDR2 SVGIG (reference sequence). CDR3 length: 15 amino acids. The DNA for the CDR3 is TGTGCCTGGGTGGGGACTAGCGGGAGGTCAGATACGCAGTATTTT. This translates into CAWVGTSGRSDTQYF.

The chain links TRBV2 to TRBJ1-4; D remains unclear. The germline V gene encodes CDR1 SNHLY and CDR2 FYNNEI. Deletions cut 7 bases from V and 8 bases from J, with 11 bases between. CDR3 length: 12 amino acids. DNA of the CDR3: TGTGCCAGCACGGTGGGGAGGGAAAAACTGTTTTTT. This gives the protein CASTVGREKLFF.

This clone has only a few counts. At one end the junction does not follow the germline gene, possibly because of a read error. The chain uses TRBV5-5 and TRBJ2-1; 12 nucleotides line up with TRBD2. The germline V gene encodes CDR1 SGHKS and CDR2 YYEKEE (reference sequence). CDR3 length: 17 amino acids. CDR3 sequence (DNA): TGTGCCAGCTGCTTTCGACTAGCGGGAGCCCCCTACAATGAGCAGTTCTTC. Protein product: CASCFRLAGAPYNEQFF.

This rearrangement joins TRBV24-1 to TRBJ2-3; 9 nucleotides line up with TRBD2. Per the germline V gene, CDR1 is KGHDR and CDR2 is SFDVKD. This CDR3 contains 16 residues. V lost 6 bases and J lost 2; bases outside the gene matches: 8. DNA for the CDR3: TGTGCCACCAGTTCAGTGGCGGGAGGGCTCACAGATACGCAGTATTTT. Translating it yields CATSSVAGGLTDTQYF.